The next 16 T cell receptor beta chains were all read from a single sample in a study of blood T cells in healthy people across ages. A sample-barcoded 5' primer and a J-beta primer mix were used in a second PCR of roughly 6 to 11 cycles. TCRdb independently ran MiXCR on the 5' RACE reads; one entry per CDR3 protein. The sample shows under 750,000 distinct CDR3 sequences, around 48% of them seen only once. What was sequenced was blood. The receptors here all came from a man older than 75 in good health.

CDR3 residues: CASSVGQEETQYF. The CDR3 DNA reads as TGTGCCAGCAGCGTAGGGCAGGAAGAGACCCAGTACTTC. V and J are TRBV9 and TRBJ2-5; no clear D. CDR3 size: 13 residues. V was trimmed by 0 bases and J by 3 bases, leaving 6 bases between them. The germline V gene has CDR1 SGDLS and CDR2 YYNGEE.

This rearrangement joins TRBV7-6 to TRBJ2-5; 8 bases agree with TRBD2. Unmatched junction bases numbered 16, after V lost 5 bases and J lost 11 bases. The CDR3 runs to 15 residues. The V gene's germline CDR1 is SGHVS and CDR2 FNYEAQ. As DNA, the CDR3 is TGTGCCAGCAGCGTTAGTACGGGGGGGCCCCTAGGGCAGTACTTC. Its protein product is CASSVSTGGPLGQYF.

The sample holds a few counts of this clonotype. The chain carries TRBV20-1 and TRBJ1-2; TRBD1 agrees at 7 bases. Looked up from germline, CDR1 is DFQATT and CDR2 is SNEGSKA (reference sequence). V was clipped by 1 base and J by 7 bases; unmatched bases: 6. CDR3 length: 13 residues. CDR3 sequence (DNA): TGCAGTGCTAGAGTGACAGGGATAGCTGGCTACACCTTC. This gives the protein CSARVTGIAGYTF.

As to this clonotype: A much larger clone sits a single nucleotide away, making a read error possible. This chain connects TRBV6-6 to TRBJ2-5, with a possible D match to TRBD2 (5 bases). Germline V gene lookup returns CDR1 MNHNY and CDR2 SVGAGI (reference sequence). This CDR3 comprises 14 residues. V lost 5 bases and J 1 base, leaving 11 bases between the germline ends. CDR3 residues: CASSDPSRQETQYF. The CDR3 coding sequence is TGTGCCAGCAGTGACCCTAGCCGCCAAGAGACCCAGTACTTC.

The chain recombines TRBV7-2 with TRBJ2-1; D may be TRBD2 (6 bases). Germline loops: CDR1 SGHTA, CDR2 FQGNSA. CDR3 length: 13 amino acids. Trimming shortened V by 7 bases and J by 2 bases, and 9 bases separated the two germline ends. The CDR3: CASNGGTYNEQFF. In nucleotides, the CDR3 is TGTGCCAGCAACGGGGGAACCTACAATGAGCAGTTCTTC.

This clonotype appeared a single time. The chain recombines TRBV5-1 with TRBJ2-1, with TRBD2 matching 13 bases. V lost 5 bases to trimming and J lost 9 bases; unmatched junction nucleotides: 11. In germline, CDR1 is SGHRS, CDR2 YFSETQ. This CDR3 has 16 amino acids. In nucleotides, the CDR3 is TGCGCCAGCAGGTCGGGACTAGCGGGGCTCCTAGGTGAGCAGTTCTTC. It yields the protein CASRSGLAGLLGEQFF.

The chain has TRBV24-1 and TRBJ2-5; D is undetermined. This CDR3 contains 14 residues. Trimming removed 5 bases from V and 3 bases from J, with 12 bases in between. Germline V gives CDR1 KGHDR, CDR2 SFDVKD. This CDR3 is CATSGHAGEETQYF. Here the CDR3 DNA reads TGTGCCACCAGTGGACATGCTGGGGAAGAGACCCAGTACTTC.

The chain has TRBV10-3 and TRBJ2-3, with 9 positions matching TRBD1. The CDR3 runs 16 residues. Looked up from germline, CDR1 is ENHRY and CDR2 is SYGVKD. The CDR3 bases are TGTGCGATAGGGACAGGGCAGACTAGCAGCACAGATACGCAGTATTTT. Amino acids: CAIGTGQTSSTDTQYF.

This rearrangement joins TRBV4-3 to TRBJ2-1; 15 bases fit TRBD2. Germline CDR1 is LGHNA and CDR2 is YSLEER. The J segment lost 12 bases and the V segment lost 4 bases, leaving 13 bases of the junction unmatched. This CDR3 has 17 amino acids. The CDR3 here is CASSPVPGLAGGLGQFF. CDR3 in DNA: TGCGCCAGCAGCCCCGTCCCGGGACTAGCGGGAGGACTAGGGCAGTTCTTC.

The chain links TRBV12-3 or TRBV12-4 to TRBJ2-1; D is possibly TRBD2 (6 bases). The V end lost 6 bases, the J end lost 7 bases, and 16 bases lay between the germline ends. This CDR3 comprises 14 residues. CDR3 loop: CASSRIGGRNEQFF. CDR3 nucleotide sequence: TGTGCCAGCAGCCGAATCGGAGGGCGGAATGAGCAGTTCTTC.

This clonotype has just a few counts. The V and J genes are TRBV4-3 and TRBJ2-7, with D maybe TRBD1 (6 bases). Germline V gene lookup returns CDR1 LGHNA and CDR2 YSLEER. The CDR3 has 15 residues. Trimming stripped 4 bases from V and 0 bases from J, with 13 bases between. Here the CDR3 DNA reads TGCGCCAGCAGCCCCACTTTCAGGGGCTCCTACGAGCAGTACTTC. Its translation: CASSPTFRGSYEQYF.

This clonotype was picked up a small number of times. The DNA of the CDR3 is TGTGCCAGCAGCTTAGGAGATAGCAATCAGCCCCAGCATTTT. Its translation is CASSLGDSNQPQHF. V gene TRBV7-2 combines with J gene TRBJ1-5; no firm D call. CDR1 and CDR2 (germline): SGHTA, FQGNSA. The CDR3 has 14 residues. Trimming cost V 1 base and J 0 bases, with 4 bases left between them.

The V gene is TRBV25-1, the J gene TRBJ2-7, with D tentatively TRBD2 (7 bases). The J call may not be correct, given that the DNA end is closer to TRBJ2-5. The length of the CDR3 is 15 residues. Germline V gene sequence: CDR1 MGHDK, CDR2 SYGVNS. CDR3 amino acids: CASSEYGGRGGTQYF. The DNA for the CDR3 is TGTGCCAGCAGTGAATACGGCGGGAGAGGGGGGACCCAGTACTTC.

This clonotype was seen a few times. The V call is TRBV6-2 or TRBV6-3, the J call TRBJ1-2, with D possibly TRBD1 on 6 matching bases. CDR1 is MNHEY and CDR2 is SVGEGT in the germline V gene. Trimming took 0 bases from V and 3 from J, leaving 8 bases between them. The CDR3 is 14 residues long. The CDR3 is CASSYSDSHYGYTF. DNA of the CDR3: TGTGCCAGCAGTTACTCGGACAGTCACTATGGCTACACCTTC.

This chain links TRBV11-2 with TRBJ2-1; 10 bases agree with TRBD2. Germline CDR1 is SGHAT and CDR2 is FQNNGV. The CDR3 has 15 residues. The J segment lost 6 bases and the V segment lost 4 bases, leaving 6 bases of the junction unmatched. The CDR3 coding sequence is TGTGCCAGCAGCTCCCTAGCGGGAGCGGCCAATGAGCAGTTCTTC. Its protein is CASSSLAGAANEQFF.

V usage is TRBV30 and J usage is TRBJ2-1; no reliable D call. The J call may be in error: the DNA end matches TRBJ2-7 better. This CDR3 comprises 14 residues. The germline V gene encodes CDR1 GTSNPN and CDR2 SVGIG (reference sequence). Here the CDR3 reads CAWKGKSSYNEQYF. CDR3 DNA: TGTGCCTGGAAAGGGAAGAGCTCCTACAATGAGCAGTACTTC.